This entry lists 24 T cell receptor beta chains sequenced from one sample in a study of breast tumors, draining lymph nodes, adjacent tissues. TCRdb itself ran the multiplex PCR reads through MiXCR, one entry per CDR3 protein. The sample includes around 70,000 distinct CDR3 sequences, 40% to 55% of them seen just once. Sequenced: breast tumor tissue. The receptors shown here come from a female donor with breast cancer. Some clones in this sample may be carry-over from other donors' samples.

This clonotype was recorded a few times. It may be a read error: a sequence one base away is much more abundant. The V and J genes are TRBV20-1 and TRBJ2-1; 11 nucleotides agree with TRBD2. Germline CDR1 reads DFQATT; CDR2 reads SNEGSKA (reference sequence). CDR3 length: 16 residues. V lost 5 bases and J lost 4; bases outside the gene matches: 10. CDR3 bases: TGCAGTGCTCATCTCGGGGGGACTAGCGGATACAATGAGCAGTTCTTC. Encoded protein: CSAHLGGTSGYNEQFF.

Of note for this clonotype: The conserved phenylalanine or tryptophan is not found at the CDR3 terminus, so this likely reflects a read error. This chain's CDR3 is CASSRGSSAAFL. As DNA, the CDR3 is TGTGCCAGCAGTAGGGGGAGCTCCGCAGCTTTCCTT. The chain links TRBV6-5 to TRBJ1-1, with TRBD1 as a possible D gene (6 bases). Trimming stripped 5 bases from V and 10 bases from J, with 14 bases between. Germline V gene sequence: CDR1 MNHEY, CDR2 SVGAGI. The CDR3 sequence is 12 residues long.

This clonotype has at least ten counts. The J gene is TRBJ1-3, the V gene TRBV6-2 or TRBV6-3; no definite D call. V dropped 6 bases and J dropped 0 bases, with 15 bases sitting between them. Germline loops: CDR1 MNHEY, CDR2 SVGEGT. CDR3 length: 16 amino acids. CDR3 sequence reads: CASREVGVLSGNTIYF. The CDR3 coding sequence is TGTGCCAGCAGAGAGGTCGGCGTACTCTCTGGAAACACCATATATTTT.

The CDR3 coding sequence is TGCAGCGGGGGACGCGGAAGCACAGATACGCAGTATTTT. Translating gives CSGGRGSTDTQYF. The rearrangement links TRBV29-1 to TRBJ2-3; D may match TRBD1 or TRBD2 (5 bases each). Per germline, CDR1 SQVTM and CDR2 ANQGSEA. V was clipped by 7 bases and J by 0 bases, with 11 bases between them. CDR3 length: 13 amino acids.

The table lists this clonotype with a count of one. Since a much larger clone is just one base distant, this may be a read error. Here the CDR3 DNA reads TGTGCCAGCAGTTATAGGGGCAGGGGATGGAATGGCTACACCTTC. As protein: CASSYRGRGWNGYTF. The chain links TRBV6-2 or TRBV6-3 to TRBJ1-2, with D tentatively TRBD1 (6 bases). The CDR3 consists of 15 residues. V shed 3 bases and J shed 6 bases, with 17 bases lying between them. Germline CDR1 and CDR2: MNHEY and SVGEGT.

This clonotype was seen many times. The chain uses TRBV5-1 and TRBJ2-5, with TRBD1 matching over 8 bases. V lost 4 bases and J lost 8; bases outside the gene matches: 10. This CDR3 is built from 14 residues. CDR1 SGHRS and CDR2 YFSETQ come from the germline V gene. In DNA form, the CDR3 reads TGCGCCAGCAGCAAAGGACAGGGTCAGGACACCCAGTACTTC. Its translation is CASSKGQGQDTQYF.

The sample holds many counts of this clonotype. Here the CDR3 DNA reads TGTGCCAGCAGTTACAGGGGCGTTGATGAAAAACTGTTTTTT. It is translated as CASSYRGVDEKLFF. The chain has TRBV6-5 and TRBJ1-4, with a weak D call TRBD1 (5 bases). Germline CDR1 is MNHEY and CDR2 is SVGAGI. This CDR3 comprises 14 residues. Trimming cost V 2 bases and J 6 bases, with 10 bases left between them.

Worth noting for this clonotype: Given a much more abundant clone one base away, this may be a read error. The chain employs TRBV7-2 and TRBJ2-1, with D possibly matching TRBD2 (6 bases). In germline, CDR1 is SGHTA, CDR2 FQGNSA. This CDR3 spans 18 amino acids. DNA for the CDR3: TGTGCCAGCAGCTTAGTACTAGCAAACTACTACTACTACCATGAGCAGTTCTTC. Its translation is CASSLVLANYYYYHEQFF.

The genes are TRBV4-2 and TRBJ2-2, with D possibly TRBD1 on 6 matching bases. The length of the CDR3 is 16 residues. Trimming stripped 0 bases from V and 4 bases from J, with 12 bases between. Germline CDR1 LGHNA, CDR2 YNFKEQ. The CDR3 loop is CASSQERGQPTGELFF. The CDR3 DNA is TGTGCCAGCAGCCAAGAAAGGGGACAACCCACCGGGGAGCTGTTTTTT.

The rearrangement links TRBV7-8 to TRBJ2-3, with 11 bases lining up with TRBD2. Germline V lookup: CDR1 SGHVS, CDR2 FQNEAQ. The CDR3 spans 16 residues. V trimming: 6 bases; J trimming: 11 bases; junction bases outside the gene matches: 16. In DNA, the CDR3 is TGTGCCAGCAGGGAACTAGCGGGAGTAGTGGGCAATGAGCAGTATTTT. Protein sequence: CASRELAGVVGNEQYF. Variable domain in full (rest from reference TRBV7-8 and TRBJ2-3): GAGVSQSPRYKVAKRGQDVALRCDPISGHVSLFWYQQALGQGPEFLTYFQNEAQLDKSGLPSDRFFAERPEGSVSTLKIQRTQQEDSAVYLCASRELAGVVGNEQYFGPGTRLTVL.

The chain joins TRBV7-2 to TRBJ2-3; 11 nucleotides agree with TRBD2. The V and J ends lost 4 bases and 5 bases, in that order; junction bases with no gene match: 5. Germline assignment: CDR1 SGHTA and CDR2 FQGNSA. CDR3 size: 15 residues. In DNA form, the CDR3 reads TGTGCCAGCAGCTCTAGACTAGCGGGAAGAGATACGCAGTATTTT. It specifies CASSSRLAGRDTQYF. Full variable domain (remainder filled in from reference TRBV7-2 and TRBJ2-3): GAGVSQSPSNKVTEKGKDVELRCDPISGHTALYWYRQSLGQGLEFLIYFQGNSAPDKSGLPSDRFSAERTGGSVSTLTIQRTQQEDSAVYLCASSSRLAGRDTQYFGPGTRLTVL.

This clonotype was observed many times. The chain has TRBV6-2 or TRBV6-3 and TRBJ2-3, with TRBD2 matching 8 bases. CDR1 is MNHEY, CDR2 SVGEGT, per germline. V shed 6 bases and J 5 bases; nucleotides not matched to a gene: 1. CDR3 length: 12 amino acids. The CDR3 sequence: CASRTSEDTQYF. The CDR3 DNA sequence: TGTGCCAGCAGGACTAGCGAAGATACGCAGTATTTT.

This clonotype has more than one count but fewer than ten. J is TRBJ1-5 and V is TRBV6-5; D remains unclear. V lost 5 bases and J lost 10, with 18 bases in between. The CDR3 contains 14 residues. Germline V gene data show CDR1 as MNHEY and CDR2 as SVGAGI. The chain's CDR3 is CASSNERVSFPQHF. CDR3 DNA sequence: TGTGCCAGCAGTAACGAGAGGGTAAGTTTTCCCCAGCATTTT.

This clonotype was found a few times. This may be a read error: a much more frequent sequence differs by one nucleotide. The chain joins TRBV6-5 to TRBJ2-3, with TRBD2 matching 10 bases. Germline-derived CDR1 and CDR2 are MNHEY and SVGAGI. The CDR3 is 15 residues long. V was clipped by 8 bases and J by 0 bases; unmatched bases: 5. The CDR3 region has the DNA TGTGCCAGCGGGCCTAGCGGGGGAAGCACAGATACGCAGTATTTT. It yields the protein CASGPSGGSTDTQYF.

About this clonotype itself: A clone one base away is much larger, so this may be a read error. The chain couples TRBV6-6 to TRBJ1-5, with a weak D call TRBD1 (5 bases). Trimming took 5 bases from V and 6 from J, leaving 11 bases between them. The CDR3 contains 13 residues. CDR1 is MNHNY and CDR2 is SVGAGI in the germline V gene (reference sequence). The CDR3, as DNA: TGTGCCAGCAGTCTCCCTGGGGGTCAGCCCCAGCATTTT. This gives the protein CASSLPGGQPQHF.

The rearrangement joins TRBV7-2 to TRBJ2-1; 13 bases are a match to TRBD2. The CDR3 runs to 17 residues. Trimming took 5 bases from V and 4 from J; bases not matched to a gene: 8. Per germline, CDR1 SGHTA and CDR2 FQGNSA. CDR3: CASSKLAGGPSYNEQFF. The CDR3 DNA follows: TGTGCCAGCAGCAAACTAGCGGGGGGGCCCTCGTACAATGAGCAGTTCTTC.

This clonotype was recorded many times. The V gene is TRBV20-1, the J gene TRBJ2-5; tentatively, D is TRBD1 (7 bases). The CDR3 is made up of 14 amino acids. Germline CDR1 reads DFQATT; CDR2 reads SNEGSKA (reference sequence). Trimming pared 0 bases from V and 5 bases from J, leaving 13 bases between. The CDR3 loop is CSARDSGGWETQYF. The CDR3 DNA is TGCAGTGCTAGAGATTCAGGGGGGTGGGAGACCCAGTACTTC.

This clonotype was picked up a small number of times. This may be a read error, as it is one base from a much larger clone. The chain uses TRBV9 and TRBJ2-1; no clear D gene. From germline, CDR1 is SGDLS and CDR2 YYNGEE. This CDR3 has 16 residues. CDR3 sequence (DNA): TGTGCCAGCAGCGGCCTAGGCCGGGTCTCCTACAATGCGCAGTTCTTC. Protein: CASSGLGRVSYNAQFF.

CDR3 nucleotides: TGTGCCAGCGGACTAGCGGGAGTAGTTTATAATGAGCAGTTCTTC. Translating it yields CASGLAGVVYNEQFF. J is TRBJ2-1 and V is TRBV12-3 or TRBV12-4; 13 positions match TRBD2. The CDR3 spans 15 residues. V dropped 8 bases and J dropped 7; count of bases not matched to a gene: 8.

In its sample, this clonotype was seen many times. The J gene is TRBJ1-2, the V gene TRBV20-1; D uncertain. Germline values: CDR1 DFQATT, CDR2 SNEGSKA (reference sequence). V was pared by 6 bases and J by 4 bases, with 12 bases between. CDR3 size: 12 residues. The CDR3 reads CSALKGAYGYTF. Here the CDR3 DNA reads TGCAGTGCCCTAAAGGGTGCCTATGGCTACACCTTC.

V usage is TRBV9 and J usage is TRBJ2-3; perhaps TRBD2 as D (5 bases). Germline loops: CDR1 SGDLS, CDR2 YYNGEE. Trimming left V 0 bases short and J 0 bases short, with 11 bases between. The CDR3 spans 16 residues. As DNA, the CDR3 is TGTGCCAGCAGCGTAGAGAGCGGAACTAGCACAGATACGCAGTATTTT. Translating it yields CASSVESGTSTDTQYF.

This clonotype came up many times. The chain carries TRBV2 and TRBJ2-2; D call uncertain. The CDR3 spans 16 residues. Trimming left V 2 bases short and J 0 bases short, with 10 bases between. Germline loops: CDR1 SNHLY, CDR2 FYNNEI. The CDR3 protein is CASSEPGGSNTGELFF. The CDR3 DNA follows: TGTGCCAGCAGTGAACCGGGTGGATCGAACACCGGGGAGCTGTTTTTT.

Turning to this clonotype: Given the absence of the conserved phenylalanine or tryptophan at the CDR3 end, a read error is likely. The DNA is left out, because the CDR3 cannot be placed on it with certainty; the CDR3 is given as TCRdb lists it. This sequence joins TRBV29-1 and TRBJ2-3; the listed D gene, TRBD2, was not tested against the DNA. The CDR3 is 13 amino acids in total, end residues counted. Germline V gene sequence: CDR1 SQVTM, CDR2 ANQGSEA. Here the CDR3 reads CSVDFTDLGLVTL.

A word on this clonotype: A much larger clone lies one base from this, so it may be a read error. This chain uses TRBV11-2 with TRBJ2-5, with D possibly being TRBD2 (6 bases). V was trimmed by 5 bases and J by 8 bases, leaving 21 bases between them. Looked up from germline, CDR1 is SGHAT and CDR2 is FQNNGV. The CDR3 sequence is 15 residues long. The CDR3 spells CASSLQPGSGVTQYF. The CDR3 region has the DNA TGTGCCAGCAGCCTTCAGCCGGGATCGGGGGTCACCCAGTACTTC.